The 31 T cell receptor beta chains reported below all come from one sample, sequenced in a study of blood T cell repertoires in COVID-19. The table came from immunoSEQ multiplex PCR; TCRdb's copy has only in-frame clones and leaves some out. The sample lists around 130,000 clones; around 79% were seen once. The sample was peripheral blood. The source of these receptors is a man aged 80 or over with acute or convalescent COVID-19.

This chain connects TRBV18 to TRBJ2-5; the D gene is possibly TRBD1 (6 bases). The V gene lost 0 bases and the J gene lost 5 bases, with 13 bases spanning the gap. The CDR3 extends over 15 amino acids. Germline CDR1 and CDR2: KGHSH and LQKENI. CDR3 sequence reads: CASSPPGTPKETQYF. The CDR3 DNA is TGTGCCAGCTCACCACCGGGGACACCGAAGGAGACCCAGTACTTC. The full variable domain, rest sourced from reference TRBV18 and TRBJ2-5, is NAGVMQNPRHLVRRRGQEARLRCSPMKGHSHVYWYRQLPEEGLKFMVYLQKENIIDESGMPKERFSAEFPKEGPSILRIQQVVRGDSAAYFCASSPPGTPKETQYFGPGTRLLVL.

V and J are TRBV18 and TRBJ2-6; perhaps TRBD1 as D (5 bases). This CDR3 contains 14 residues. Trimming took 4 bases from V and 2 from J, leaving 6 bases between them. Germline CDR1 reads KGHSH; CDR2 reads LQKENI. The CDR3 DNA follows: TGTGCCAGCTCACAAGGGGCTGGGGCCAACGTCCTGACTTTC. Translation: CASSQGAGANVLTF.

V gene TRBV4-1 combines with J gene TRBJ2-2, with 7 bases lining up with TRBD1. Trimming removed 4 bases from V and 1 base from J; junction bases left unmatched: 6. This CDR3 is 16 amino acids long. The V gene's germline CDR1 is MGHRA and CDR2 YSYEKL. The CDR3 DNA reads TGCGCCAGCAGCCTGACAGGGATGCTGAACACCGGGGAGCTGTTTTTT. It codes for CASSLTGMLNTGELFF.

V and J are TRBV9 and TRBJ1-5; TRBD1 matches 7 bases. The CDR3 has 16 amino acids. Trimming took 4 bases from V and 7 from J; bases not matched to a gene: 14. Germline V CDR1 and CDR2: SGDLS, YYNGEE. This chain's CDR3 is CASSHPSGDSRQPQHF. The CDR3, as DNA: TGTGCCAGCAGCCATCCAAGTGGGGACAGCCGACAGCCCCAGCATTTT.

This clone was counted at least ten times. This chain uses TRBV6-6 with TRBJ2-5, with a tentative D call TRBD2 (6 bases). Trimming removed 9 bases from V and 5 bases from J, with 13 bases in between. Germline lookup yields CDR1 MNHNY and CDR2 SVGAGI (reference sequence). The CDR3 is 12 amino acids. CDR3 amino acids: CASGEAGETQYF. The CDR3 DNA sequence: TGTGCCAGTGGGGAGGCTGGGGAGACCCAGTACTTC.

The rearrangement uses TRBV3-1 (or the pseudogene TRBV3-2) and TRBJ2-3, with 13 bases aligning to TRBD2. The length of the CDR3 is 16 residues. The germline V gene has CDR1 LGHDT and CDR2 YNNKEL (reference sequence). V lost 1 base and J lost 7; bases outside the gene matches: 5. CDR3 nucleotides: TGTGCCAGCAGCCAAGTACTAGCGGGGGGGCTGAATACGCAGTATTTT. The encoded protein is CASSQVLAGGLNTQYF.

The chain couples TRBV7-7 to TRBJ2-5; D uncertain. CDR3 size: 13 residues. V was pared by 0 bases and J by 5 bases, with 7 bases between. Germline V gene lookup returns CDR1 SSHAT and CDR2 FNYEAQ (reference sequence). DNA for the CDR3: TGTGCCAGCAGCTTAGCTATTTTGGAGACCCAGTACTTC. Residues: CASSLAILETQYF.

This clone was observed once. This chain uses TRBV28 with TRBJ2-2, with D possibly matching TRBD2 (7 bases). Trimming left V 6 bases short and J 7 bases short, with 18 bases between. The germline CDR1 and CDR2 sequences are MDHEN and SYDVKM. This CDR3 region has 15 residues. Here the CDR3 reads CASSGLRGGIGELFF. The CDR3 DNA is TGTGCCAGCAGCGGACTCAGGGGAGGGATCGGGGAGCTGTTTTTT.

V usage is TRBV2 and J usage is TRBJ2-3; 11 nucleotides line up with TRBD2. CDR3 length: 19 amino acids. Germline trimming cut 5 bases from V and 0 bases from J; bases unmatched to any gene: 13. Germline V lookup: CDR1 SNHLY, CDR2 FYNNEI. CDR3 DNA sequence: TGTGCCAGCAGTAAAACTGGGCTAGCGGGGGGCCTTAGCACAGATACGCAGTATTTT. This encodes CASSKTGLAGGLSTDTQYF. Full variable domain (outside the CDR3, taken from reference TRBV2 and TRBJ2-3): EPEVTQTPSHQVTQMGQEVILRCVPISNHLYFYWYRQILGQKVEFLVSFYNNEISEKSEIFDDQFSVERPDGSNFTLKIRSTKLEDSAMYFCASSKTGLAGGLSTDTQYFGPGTRLTVL.

This sequence joins TRBV18 and TRBJ2-3; 9 positions agree with TRBD2. The junction had 14 bases not matched to a gene; V was cut back by 2 bases and J by 2 bases. The CDR3 sequence is 19 residues long. Germline lookup yields CDR1 KGHSH and CDR2 LQKENI. CDR3 amino acids: CASSPSRGGATLITDTQYF. The CDR3, as DNA: TGTGCCAGCTCACCATCTCGCGGGGGGGCCACCCTCATCACAGATACGCAGTATTTT.

V and J are TRBV4-1 and TRBJ1-3, with 9 bases aligning to TRBD1. Germline lookup yields CDR1 MGHRA and CDR2 YSYEKL. V shed 1 base and J 3 bases; nucleotides not matched to a gene: 4. The CDR3 spans 16 residues. CDR3 sequence: CASSQAYRGLGNTIYF. DNA of the CDR3: TGCGCCAGCAGCCAAGCCTACAGGGGGCTTGGAAACACCATATATTTT.

V is TRBV20-1 and J is TRBJ2-7, with TRBD2 as a possible D gene (6 bases). The CDR3 is 16 residues long. V was pared by 3 bases and J by 6 bases, with 24 bases between. Looked up from germline, CDR1 is DFQATT and CDR2 is SNEGSKA (reference sequence). DNA of the CDR3: TGCAGTGCTAGTGATGCCAGCGGGCTCGCTAGCCGCGAGCAGTACTTC. Its translation is CSASDASGLASREQYF.

The rearrangement joins TRBV14 to TRBJ2-2; D not resolved. Germline V gene data show CDR1 as SGHDN and CDR2 as FVKESK. The CDR3 is 15 residues long. The V end was cut by 3 bases, the J end by 11 bases, with 19 bases between. The CDR3 DNA reads TGTGCCAGCAGCCAGATGACACCTCTGAAGTCAGAGCTGTTTTTT. Translation gives CASSQMTPLKSELFF.

This clone has a handful of counts. J is TRBJ1-6 and V is TRBV4-1; D might be TRBD1 (6 bases). This CDR3 contains 17 residues. CDR1 is MGHRA and CDR2 is YSYEKL in the germline V gene. V lost 2 bases and J lost 10, with 21 bases in between. The CDR3 nucleotides are TGCGCCAGCAGCCAACTAACAGGGCCCCTATACCGGTCACCCCTCCACTTT. Translation: CASSQLTGPLYRSPLHF.

The chain combines TRBV7-2 with TRBJ2-1; TRBD1 aligns across 8 bases. J was trimmed by 8 bases and V by 5 bases; bases with no gene match: 23. The germline V gene has CDR1 SGHTA and CDR2 FQGNSA. CDR3 length: 19 amino acids. The CDR3 region is CASSPRTGINRPVFHEQFF. CDR3 DNA: TGTGCCAGCAGCCCCCGGACAGGGATAAACCGGCCAGTTTTCCATGAGCAGTTCTTC.

This rearrangement joins TRBV6-5 to TRBJ1-5, with TRBD1 matching over 9 bases. J lost 6 bases, V lost 8 bases, and 8 bases had no gene match. CDR3 length equals 14 residues. CDR1 is MNHEY and CDR2 is SVGAGI in the germline V gene. CDR3 protein: CASRTGGYFQPQHF. The CDR3 bases are TGTGCCAGCCGAACAGGGGGCTATTTTCAGCCCCAGCATTTT.

V is TRBV24-1 and J is TRBJ2-7; a possible D gene is TRBD2 (6 bases). The germline gives CDR1 KGHDR, CDR2 SFDVKD. The CDR3 has 14 residues. Trimming pared 9 bases from V and 7 bases from J, leaving 21 bases between. CDR3 region: CATFRDSGLGEQYF. The CDR3 DNA reads TGTGCCACCTTTAGGGACTCGGGGTTGGGGGAGCAGTACTTC.

The rearrangement uses TRBV6-2 or TRBV6-3 and TRBJ2-5; D possibly corresponds to TRBD2 (6 bases). The V end was cut by 0 bases, the J end by 3 bases, with 11 bases between. Germline loops: CDR1 MNHEY, CDR2 SVGEGT. This CDR3 comprises 15 residues. CDR3 residues: CASSYSSRGEETQYF. The CDR3 bases are TGTGCCAGCAGTTACTCATCGCGCGGGGAAGAGACCCAGTACTTC.

This chain links TRBV30 with TRBJ1-5; a weak D match, TRBD1 (6 bases). V was pared by 0 bases and J by 9 bases, with 12 bases between. The CDR3 has 13 amino acids. Germline V gene lookup returns CDR1 GTSNPN and CDR2 SVGIG (reference sequence). The DNA for the CDR3 is TGTGCCTGGAGTGTATCCGGGGACATGCCCCAGCATTTT. Protein: CAWSVSGDMPQHF.

This clone was observed a single time. The J gene is TRBJ2-1, the V gene TRBV7-8; a weak D match, TRBD1 (5 bases). The germline V and J ends were trimmed by 7 bases and 9 bases, with 16 bases remaining between them. CDR1 is SGHVS and CDR2 is FQNEAQ in the germline V gene. The CDR3 loop spans 13 amino acids. CDR3 nucleotides: TGTGCCAGCACCCCCTTGGGGCCCGCTGAGCAGTTCTTC. Amino acids: CASTPLGPAEQFF.

The chain joins TRBV10-3 to TRBJ1-4, with TRBD1 identical over 9 bases. The CDR3 contains 16 residues. V shed 3 bases and J 8 bases; nucleotides not matched to a gene: 10. CDR1 is ENHRY and CDR2 is SYGVKD in the germline V gene. CDR3 sequence reads: CAISDGGQGNEEKLFF. CDR3 sequence (DNA): TGTGCCATCAGTGATGGGGGACAGGGAAACGAGGAAAAACTGTTTTTT.

This rearrangement joins TRBV7-9 to TRBJ1-4; 7 bases align to TRBD1. This CDR3 is built from 14 residues. Per germline, CDR1 SEHNR and CDR2 FQNEAQ (reference sequence). The V and J ends lost 5 bases and 4 bases, in that order; junction bases with no gene match: 4. CDR3 amino acids: CASSPGQSNEKLFF. The CDR3 DNA follows: TGTGCCAGCAGCCCGGGACAGAGTAATGAAAAACTGTTTTTT.

This sequence joins TRBV29-1 and TRBJ2-1, with 10 nucleotides matching TRBD1. Germline V gives CDR1 SQVTM, CDR2 ANQGSEA. V shed 6 bases, J shed 2 bases, and the junction held 4 bases outside the gene matches. The CDR3 length is 14 residues. CDR3 sequence reads: CSVGQGGAYNEQFF. CDR3 bases: TGCAGCGTCGGACAGGGGGGTGCCTACAATGAGCAGTTCTTC.

This chain joins TRBV6-5 and TRBJ2-1; 7 bases map to TRBD2. CDR1 is MNHEY, CDR2 SVGAGI, per germline. This CDR3 region has 15 residues. Unmatched junction bases numbered 11, after V lost 5 bases and J lost 7 bases. The CDR3 nucleotides are TGTGCCAGCAGTCCCTGGGCGGGGGAGGGGAATGAGCAGTTCTTC. Translating it yields CASSPWAGEGNEQFF.

This clone was detected a few times. This chain connects TRBV5-1 to TRBJ2-5; D ambiguous. V dropped 2 bases and J dropped 1 base, with 3 bases sitting between them. From germline, CDR1 is SGHRS and CDR2 YFSETQ. The CDR3 length is 12 residues. This CDR3 reads CASSFSQETQYF. CDR3 in DNA: TGCGCCAGCAGCTTCTCCCAAGAGACCCAGTACTTC.

This clone was seen just once. This chain uses TRBV2 with TRBJ2-2, with TRBD1 matching 7 bases. The J segment lost 0 bases and the V segment lost 5 bases, leaving 3 bases of the junction unmatched. Looked up from germline, CDR1 is SNHLY and CDR2 is FYNNEI. The CDR3 loop spans 15 amino acids. The CDR3 DNA is TGTGCCAGCAGTCGACAGGGTTCGAACACCGGGGAGCTGTTTTTT. This translates into CASSRQGSNTGELFF.

The chain joins TRBV5-1 to TRBJ2-7; 9 bases fit TRBD2. The V gene end was trimmed by 0 bases and the J gene end by 0 bases; junction bases not matched to a gene: 4. Germline V gene data show CDR1 as SGHRS and CDR2 as YFSETQ. This CDR3 contains 16 residues. The CDR3 spells CASSLVSGGSSYEQYF. The CDR3 DNA reads as TGCGCCAGCAGCTTGGTTAGCGGGGGTAGCTCCTACGAGCAGTACTTC.

This chain joins TRBV6-5 and TRBJ1-5, with no clear D. The CDR3 runs 13 residues. Trimming left V 6 bases short and J 6 bases short, with 12 bases between. Germline assignment: CDR1 MNHEY and CDR2 SVGAGI. CDR3 sequence: CASSPDQVQPQHF. CDR3 nucleotides: TGTGCCAGCAGCCCCGACCAGGTTCAGCCCCAGCATTTT.

The table lists this clone with a count of one. The chain employs TRBV12-3 or TRBV12-4 and TRBJ2-3; D is undetermined. The V and J ends lost 5 bases and 0 bases respectively, with 3 bases between them. The CDR3 sequence is 12 residues long. In DNA, the CDR3 is TGTGCCAGCAGTACTAGCACAGATACGCAGTATTTT. Translation gives CASSTSTDTQYF.

By sample fraction, this clone is hyperexpanded (1% or more). This chain connects TRBV6-2 or TRBV6-3 to TRBJ2-7; a weak D match, TRBD1 (6 bases). Trimming stripped 5 bases from V and 6 bases from J, with 26 bases between. Per the germline V gene, CDR1 is MNHEY and CDR2 is SVGEGT. The CDR3 is 17 residues long. The CDR3 DNA reads as TGTGCCAGCAGTCAGTCCCCCACAGGGACCTCCCTCGGCGAGCAGTACTTC. Translated: CASSQSPTGTSLGEQYF.

This chain joins TRBV10-3 and TRBJ2-2; 7 bases map to TRBD2. The CDR3 covers 18 residues. With V trimmed by 0 bases and J by 1 base, 8 bases remained unmatched. CDR1 is ENHRY, CDR2 SYGVKD, per germline. This CDR3 reads CAISESRGRGQNTGELFF. DNA of the CDR3: TGTGCCATCAGTGAGTCGAGAGGGAGGGGCCAGAACACCGGGGAGCTGTTTTTT.